This is a list of T cell receptor beta chains from one sample in a study of blood T cell repertoires in COVID-19. Assay: immunoSEQ multiplex PCR; the TCRdb copy retains only in-frame clones and omits some. The data contain some 110,000 clones, 65% to 90% of them singletons. Sequencing was carried out using peripheral blood. These receptors originate from a man aged 50-60 years with acute or convalescent COVID-19. Both conserved end residues are part of each CDR3. The D gene is left open where the match is weak. Not every row has a clone size; where given, it reads once, few, many or a size class.

abundance: -; j_gene: TRBJ2-7; v_gene: TRBV7-3; d_gene: -; CDR3nt: TGTGCCAGCAGCTTACAGGGGAGGGACTACGAGCAGTACTTC; CDR3aa: CASSLQGRDYEQYF
abundance: -; j_gene: TRBJ1-4; v_gene: TRBV5-1; d_gene: TRBD1; CDR3nt: TGCGCCAGCAGCCTTACCGGGACAGATAATGAAAAACTGTTTTTT; CDR3aa: CASSLTGTDNEKLFF
abundance: -; j_gene: TRBJ1-2; v_gene: TRBV19; d_gene: -; CDR3nt: TGTGCCAGTAGTATAGGAGGCAACGGCTACACCTTC; CDR3aa: CASSIGGNGYTF
abundance: -; j_gene: TRBJ2-1; v_gene: TRBV7-2; d_gene: TRBD2; CDR3nt: TGTGCCAGCAGCTTAGGCGGGGGGGCGCTCAATGAGCAGTTCTTC; CDR3aa: CASSLGGGALNEQFF
abundance: -; j_gene: TRBJ2-7; v_gene: TRBV9; d_gene: -; CDR3nt: TGTGCCAGCAGCGTAAGGGGCGGCTCCTACGAGCAGTACTTC; CDR3aa: CASSVRGGSYEQYF
abundance: -; j_gene: TRBJ2-1; v_gene: TRBV28; d_gene: TRBD2; CDR3nt: TGTGCCAGCAGTTTATGGGCTAGCGGGAGTGTCAATGAGCAGTTCTTC; CDR3aa: CASSLWASGSVNEQFF
abundance: -; j_gene: TRBJ2-1; v_gene: TRBV2; d_gene: -; CDR3nt: TGTGCCAGCACGGAGAGCTCCTACAATGAGCAGTTCTTC; CDR3aa: CASTESSYNEQFF
abundance: few; j_gene: TRBJ1-2; v_gene: TRBV12-3/TRBV12-4; d_gene: -; CDR3nt: TGTGCCAGCAGTTTCGGGGGGCTTGGCTACACCTTC; CDR3aa: CASSFGGLGYTF
abundance: few; j_gene: TRBJ1-5; v_gene: TRBV28; d_gene: TRBD1; CDR3nt: TGTGCCAGCAGTTTAAGGACAGGGAATCAGCCCCAGCATTTT; CDR3aa: CASSLRTGNQPQHF
abundance: -; j_gene: TRBJ2-7; v_gene: TRBV4-1; d_gene: TRBD2; CDR3nt: TGCGCCAGCAGCCAACGTCATCGGGAGGGCGACGAGCAGTACTTC; CDR3aa: CASSQRHREGDEQYF
abundance: -; j_gene: TRBJ2-7; v_gene: TRBV19; d_gene: TRBD2; CDR3nt: TGTGCCAGTTCGATGACTAGCGTCTCCTACGAGCAGTACTTC; CDR3aa: CASSMTSVSYEQYF
abundance: once; j_gene: TRBJ2-5; v_gene: TRBV28; d_gene: -; CDR3nt: TGTGCCAGCAGTTGGCGACTGGCAGAGACCCAGTACTTC; CDR3aa: CASSWRLAETQYF
abundance: -; j_gene: TRBJ1-6; v_gene: TRBV5-4; d_gene: -; CDR3nt: TGTGCCAGCAGCTTGGTCCTAAATTCACCCCTCCACTTT; CDR3aa: CASSLVLNSPLHF
abundance: medium-sized; j_gene: TRBJ2-1; v_gene: TRBV7-9; d_gene: -; CDR3nt: TGTGCCAGCAGCTCCCTAGGAGAGGCCTCCTACAATGAGCAGTTCTTC; CDR3aa: CASSSLGEASYNEQFF
abundance: -; j_gene: TRBJ2-1; v_gene: TRBV3-1/TRBV3-2; d_gene: -; CDR3nt: TGTGCCAGCAGCCAAGTGTGGACTTCCAGGAGCTCCTACAATGAGCAGTTCTTC; CDR3aa: CASSQVWTSRSSYNEQFF
abundance: -; j_gene: TRBJ2-6; v_gene: TRBV7-9; d_gene: TRBD1; CDR3nt: TGTGCCAGCAGCCTCTCCCGACAGGGGCCGAACTCTGGGGCCAACGTCCTGACTTTC; CDR3aa: CASSLSRQGPNSGANVLTF
abundance: -; j_gene: TRBJ1-2; v_gene: TRBV12-3/TRBV12-4; d_gene: -; CDR3nt: TGTGCCAGCAGTCAACGGTCCTATGGCTACACCTTC; CDR3aa: CASSQRSYGYTF
abundance: once; j_gene: TRBJ2-2; v_gene: TRBV6-5; d_gene: -; CDR3nt: TGTGCCAGCAGTTATAGATTTGGCGGGGAGCTGTTTTTT; CDR3aa: CASSYRFGGELFF
abundance: -; j_gene: TRBJ2-7; v_gene: TRBV18; d_gene: TRBD1; CDR3nt: TGTGCCAGCTCAGGGACAGTTGGATACGAGCAGTACTTC; CDR3aa: CASSGTVGYEQYF
abundance: -; j_gene: TRBJ2-1; v_gene: TRBV27; d_gene: -; CDR3nt: TGTGCCAGCAGTCCCTACCCTCGGACAAGTTCCAATGAGCAGTTCTTC; CDR3aa: CASSPYPRTSSNEQFF
abundance: -; j_gene: TRBJ2-7; v_gene: TRBV18; d_gene: TRBD1; CDR3nt: TGTGCCAGCTCACCACAACAGGGGGATCTTACCTACGAGCAGTACTTC; CDR3aa: CASSPQQGDLTYEQYF
abundance: -; j_gene: TRBJ2-5; v_gene: TRBV28; d_gene: TRBD2; CDR3nt: TGTGCCAGCAGTGCCAGCGGGAAAGAGACCCAGTACTTC; CDR3aa: CASSASGKETQYF
abundance: -; j_gene: TRBJ2-7; v_gene: TRBV27; d_gene: -; CDR3nt: TGTGCCAGCAGTTTAGAGGGAGTCCACGAGCAGTACTTC; CDR3aa: CASSLEGVHEQYF
abundance: -; j_gene: TRBJ1-6; v_gene: TRBV6-5; d_gene: -; CDR3nt: TGTGCCAGCAGTTACTCGAACCCACTGGATTCACCCCTCCACTTT; CDR3aa: CASSYSNPLDSPLHF
abundance: few; j_gene: TRBJ2-3; v_gene: TRBV11-3; d_gene: TRBD1; CDR3nt: TGTGCCAGCAGCTTGAGGGACAGAAGCACAGATACGCAGTATTTT; CDR3aa: CASSLRDRSTDTQYF
abundance: -; j_gene: TRBJ2-5; v_gene: TRBV6-5; d_gene: TRBD1; CDR3nt: TGTGCCAGCAGCCCGGGGACAGGGGGAGTGACCCAGTACTTC; CDR3aa: CASSPGTGGVTQYF
abundance: -; j_gene: TRBJ1-1; v_gene: TRBV6-5; d_gene: TRBD1; CDR3nt: TGTGCCAGCAGGAAAGCTCCGGGACAGGCTGAAGCTTTCTTT; CDR3aa: CASRKAPGQAEAFF
abundance: -; j_gene: TRBJ1-1; v_gene: TRBV7-9; d_gene: -; CDR3nt: TGTGCCAGCAGCTTAGGGAGGGTTGAGGGAACTGAAGCTTTCTTT; CDR3aa: CASSLGRVEGTEAFF
abundance: -; j_gene: TRBJ2-7; v_gene: TRBV18; d_gene: -; CDR3nt: TGTGCCAGCTCAACAGGGACGGCTACCGAGCAGTACTTC; CDR3aa: CASSTGTATEQYF
abundance: -; j_gene: TRBJ2-7; v_gene: TRBV11-2; d_gene: -; CDR3nt: TGTGCCAGCAGCCCCAGACACTACGAGCAGTACTTC; CDR3aa: CASSPRHYEQYF
abundance: -; j_gene: TRBJ2-5; v_gene: TRBV3-1/TRBV3-2; d_gene: -; CDR3nt: TGTGCCAGCAGCCATGGGGGCCCAGAGACCCAGTACTTC; CDR3aa: CASSHGGPETQYF
abundance: few; j_gene: TRBJ2-2; v_gene: TRBV28; d_gene: -; CDR3nt: TGTGCCAGCAGCGGGGGTACGAACACCGGGGAGCTGTTTTTT; CDR3aa: CASSGGTNTGELFF
abundance: -; j_gene: TRBJ1-1; v_gene: TRBV9; d_gene: -; CDR3nt: TGTGCCAGCAGCCTCCAGGGGCGGAACACTGAAGCTTTCTTT; CDR3aa: CASSLQGRNTEAFF
abundance: once; j_gene: TRBJ2-7; v_gene: TRBV12-5; d_gene: TRBD2; CDR3nt: TGTGCTAGTGGTTTGGTACGGCTAGCGGGATATGCGGGGTACGAGCAGTACTTC; CDR3aa: CASGLVRLAGYAGYEQYF
abundance: -; j_gene: TRBJ2-1; v_gene: TRBV28; d_gene: TRBD2; CDR3nt: TGTGCCAGCAGTTTGCGGACTAGCTTCTACAATGAGCAGTTCTTC; CDR3aa: CASSLRTSFYNEQFF